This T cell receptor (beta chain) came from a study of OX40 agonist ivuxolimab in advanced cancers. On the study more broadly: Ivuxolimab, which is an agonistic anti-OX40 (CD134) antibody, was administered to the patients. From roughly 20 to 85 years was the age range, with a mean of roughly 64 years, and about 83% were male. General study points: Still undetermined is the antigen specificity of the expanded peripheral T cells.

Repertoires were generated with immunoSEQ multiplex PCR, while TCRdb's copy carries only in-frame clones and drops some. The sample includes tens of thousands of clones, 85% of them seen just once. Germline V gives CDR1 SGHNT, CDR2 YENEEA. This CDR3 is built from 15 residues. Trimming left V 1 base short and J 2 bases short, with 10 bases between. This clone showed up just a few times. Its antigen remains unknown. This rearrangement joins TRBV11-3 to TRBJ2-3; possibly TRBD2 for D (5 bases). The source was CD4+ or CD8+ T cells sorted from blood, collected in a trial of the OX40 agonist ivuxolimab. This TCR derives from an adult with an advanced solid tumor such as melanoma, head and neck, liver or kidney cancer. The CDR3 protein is CASSLVSAYTDTQYF. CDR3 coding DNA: TGTGCCAGCAGCTTAGTTAGCGCTTACACAGATACGCAGTATTTT.